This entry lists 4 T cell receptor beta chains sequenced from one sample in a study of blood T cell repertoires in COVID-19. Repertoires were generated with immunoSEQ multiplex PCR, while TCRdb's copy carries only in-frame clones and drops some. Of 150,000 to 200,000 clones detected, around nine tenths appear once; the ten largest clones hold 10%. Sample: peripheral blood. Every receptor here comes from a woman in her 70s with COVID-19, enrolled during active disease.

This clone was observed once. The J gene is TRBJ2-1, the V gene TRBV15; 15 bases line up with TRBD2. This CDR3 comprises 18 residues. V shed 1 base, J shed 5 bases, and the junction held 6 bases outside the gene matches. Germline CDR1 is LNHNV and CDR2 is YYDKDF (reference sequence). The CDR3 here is CATSRGRGTSGGHNEQFF. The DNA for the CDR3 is TGTGCCACCAGCAGAGGCCGTGGGACTAGCGGGGGGCACAATGAGCAGTTCTTC. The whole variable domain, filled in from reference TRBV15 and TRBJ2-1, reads DAMVIQNPRYQVTQFGKPVTLSCSQTLNHNVMYWYQQKSSQAPKLLFHYYDKDFNNEADTPDNFQSRRPNTSFCFLDIRSPGLGDTAMYLCATSRGRGTSGGHNEQFFGPGTRLTVL.

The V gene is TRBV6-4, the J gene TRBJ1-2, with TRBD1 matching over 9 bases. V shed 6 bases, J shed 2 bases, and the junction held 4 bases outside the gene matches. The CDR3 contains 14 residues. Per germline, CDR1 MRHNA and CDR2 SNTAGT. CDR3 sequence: CASRPTGGNYGYTF. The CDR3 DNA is TGTGCCAGCAGACCGACAGGGGGGAACTATGGCTACACCTTC.

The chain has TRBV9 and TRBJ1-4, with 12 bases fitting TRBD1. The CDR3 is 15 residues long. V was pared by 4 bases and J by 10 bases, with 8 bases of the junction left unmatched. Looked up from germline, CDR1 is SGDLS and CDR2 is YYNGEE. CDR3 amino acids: CASSKIVGQGAKLFF. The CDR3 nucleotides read TGTGCCAGCAGCAAAATAGTGGGACAGGGGGCAAAACTGTTTTTT.

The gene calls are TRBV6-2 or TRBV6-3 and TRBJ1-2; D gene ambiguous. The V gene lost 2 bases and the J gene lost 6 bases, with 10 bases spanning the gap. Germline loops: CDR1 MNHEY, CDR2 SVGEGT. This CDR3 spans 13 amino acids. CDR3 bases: TGTGCCAGCAGTTACGACGCGAGGAATGGCTACACCTTC. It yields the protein CASSYDARNGYTF.